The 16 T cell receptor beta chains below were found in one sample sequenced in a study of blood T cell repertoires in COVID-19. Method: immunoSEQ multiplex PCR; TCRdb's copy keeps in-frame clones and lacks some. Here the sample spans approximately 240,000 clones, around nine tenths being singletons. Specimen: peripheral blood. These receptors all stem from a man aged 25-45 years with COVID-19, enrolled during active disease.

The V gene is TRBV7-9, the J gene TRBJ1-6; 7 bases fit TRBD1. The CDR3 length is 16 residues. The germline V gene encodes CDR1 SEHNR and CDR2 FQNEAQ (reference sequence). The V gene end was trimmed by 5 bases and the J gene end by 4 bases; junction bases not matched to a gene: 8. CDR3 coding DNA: TGTGCCAGCAGCCCGAGGGACAGTCGGTATAATTCACCCCTCCACTTT. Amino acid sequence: CASSPRDSRYNSPLHF.

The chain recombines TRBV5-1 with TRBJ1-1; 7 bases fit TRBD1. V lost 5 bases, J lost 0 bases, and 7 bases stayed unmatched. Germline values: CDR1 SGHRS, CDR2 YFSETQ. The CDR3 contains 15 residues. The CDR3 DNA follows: TGCGCCAGCAGTCAAACAGGGGCTGTGAACACTGAAGCTTTCTTT. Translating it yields CASSQTGAVNTEAFF.

The CDR3 sequence is CASSLGQYNEKLFF. The CDR3 bases are TGTGCCAGCAGCTTGGGGCAGTACAATGAAAAACTGTTTTTT. V is TRBV5-4 and J is TRBJ1-4; the D is unclear. Germline CDR1 SGHNT, CDR2 YYREEE (reference sequence). The length of the CDR3 is 14 residues. The V and J ends lost 0 bases and 5 bases respectively, with 8 bases between them.

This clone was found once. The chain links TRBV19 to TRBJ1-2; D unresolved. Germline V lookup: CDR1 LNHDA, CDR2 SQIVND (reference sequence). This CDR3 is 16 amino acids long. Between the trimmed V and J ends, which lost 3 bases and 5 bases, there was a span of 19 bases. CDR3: CASSIPRRDGGYGYTF. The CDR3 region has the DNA TGTGCCAGTAGTATTCCTAGACGGGATGGTGGATATGGCTACACCTTC.

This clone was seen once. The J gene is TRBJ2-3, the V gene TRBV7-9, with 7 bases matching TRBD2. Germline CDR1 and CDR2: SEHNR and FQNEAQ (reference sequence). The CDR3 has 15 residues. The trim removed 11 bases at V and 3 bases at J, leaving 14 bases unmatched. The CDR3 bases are TGTGCCGGCCAACGATTCAGCGGGGAAACAGATACGCAGTATTTT. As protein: CAGQRFSGETDTQYF.

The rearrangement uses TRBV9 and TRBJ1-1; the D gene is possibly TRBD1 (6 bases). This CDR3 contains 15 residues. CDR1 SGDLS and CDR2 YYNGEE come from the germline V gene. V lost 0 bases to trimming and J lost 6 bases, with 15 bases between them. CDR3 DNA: TGTGCCAGCAGCGTAGGGTCAGGGGCTCTCGCTGAAGCTTTCTTT. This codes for CASSVGSGALAEAFF.

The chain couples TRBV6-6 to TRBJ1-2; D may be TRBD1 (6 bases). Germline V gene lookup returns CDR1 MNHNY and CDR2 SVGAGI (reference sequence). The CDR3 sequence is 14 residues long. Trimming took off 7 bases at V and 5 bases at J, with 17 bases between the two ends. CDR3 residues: CASTTRGSLYGYTF. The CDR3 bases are TGTGCCAGCACTACCAGGGGTTCCCTTTATGGCTACACCTTC.

CDR3 protein: CASSWAGTSGSPLHF. CDR3 in DNA: TGTGCCAGCAGCTGGGCCGGGACATCGGGCTCACCCCTCCACTTT. The chain uses TRBV5-6 and TRBJ1-6; perhaps TRBD1 as D (6 bases). The CDR3 has 15 residues. CDR1 SGHDT and CDR2 YYEEEE come from the germline V gene. V lost 3 bases and J lost 10, with 17 bases in between.

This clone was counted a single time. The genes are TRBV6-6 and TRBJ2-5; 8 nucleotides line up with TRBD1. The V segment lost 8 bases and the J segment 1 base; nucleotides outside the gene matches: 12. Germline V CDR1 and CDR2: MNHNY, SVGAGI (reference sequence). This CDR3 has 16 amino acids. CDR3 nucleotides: TGTGCCAGCTCCAAAGGACAGGGCTTGTCCCAAGAGACCCAGTACTTC. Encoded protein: CASSKGQGLSQETQYF.

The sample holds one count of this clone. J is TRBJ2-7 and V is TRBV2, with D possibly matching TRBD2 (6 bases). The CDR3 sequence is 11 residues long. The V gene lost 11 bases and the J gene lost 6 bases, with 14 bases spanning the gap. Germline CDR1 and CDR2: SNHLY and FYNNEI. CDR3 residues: CAGGRYGEQYF. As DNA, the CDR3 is TGTGCCGGAGGGAGGTATGGCGAGCAGTACTTC.

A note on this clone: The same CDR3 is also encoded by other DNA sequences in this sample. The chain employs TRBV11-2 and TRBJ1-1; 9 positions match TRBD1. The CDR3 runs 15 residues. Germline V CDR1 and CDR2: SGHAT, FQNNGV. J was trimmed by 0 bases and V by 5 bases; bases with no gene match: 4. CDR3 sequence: CASSPGQGVNTEAFF. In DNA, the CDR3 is TGTGCCAGCAGCCCGGGACAGGGTGTGAACACTGAAGCTTTCTTT.

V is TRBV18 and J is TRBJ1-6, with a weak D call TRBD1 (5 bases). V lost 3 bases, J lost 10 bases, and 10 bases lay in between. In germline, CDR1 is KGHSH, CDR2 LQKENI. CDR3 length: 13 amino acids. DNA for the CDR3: TGTGCCAGCTCACCCGGGGGGTACTCACCCCTCCACTTT. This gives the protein CASSPGGYSPLHF.

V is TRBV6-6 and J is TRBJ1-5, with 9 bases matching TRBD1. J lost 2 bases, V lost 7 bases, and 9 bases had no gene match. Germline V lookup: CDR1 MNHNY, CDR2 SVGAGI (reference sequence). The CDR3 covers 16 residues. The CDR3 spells CASTTSRQGGNQPQHF. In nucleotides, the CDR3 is TGTGCCAGCACGACCTCTCGACAGGGGGGCAATCAGCCCCAGCATTTT.

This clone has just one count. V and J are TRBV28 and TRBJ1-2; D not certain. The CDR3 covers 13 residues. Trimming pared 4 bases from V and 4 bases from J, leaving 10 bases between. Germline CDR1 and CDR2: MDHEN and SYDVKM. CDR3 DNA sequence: TGTGCCAGCAGTTCCGAGGGAATCTATGGCTACACCTTC. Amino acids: CASSSEGIYGYTF.

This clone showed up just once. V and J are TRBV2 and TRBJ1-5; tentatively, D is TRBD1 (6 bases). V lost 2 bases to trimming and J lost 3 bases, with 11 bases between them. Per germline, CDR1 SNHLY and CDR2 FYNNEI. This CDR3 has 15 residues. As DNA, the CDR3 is TGTGCCAGCAGTGAACTACAGGGCGACAATCAGCCCCAGCATTTT. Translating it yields CASSELQGDNQPQHF.

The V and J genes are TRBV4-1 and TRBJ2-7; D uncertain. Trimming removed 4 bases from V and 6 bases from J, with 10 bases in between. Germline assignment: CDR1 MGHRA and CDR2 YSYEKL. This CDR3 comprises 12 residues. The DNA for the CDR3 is TGCGCCAGCAGCCGAACCGGGTTCGAGCAGTACTTC. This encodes CASSRTGFEQYF.